This T cell receptor beta chain was found in a study of cytomegalovirus exposure and HLA in healthy donors. Study context: Both the 100 to 150 validation repertoires and the approximately 700 first-cohort repertoires used the same platform, as reported by a later analysis.

Donors came from a validation cohort of over a hundred subjects, distinct from the first 666-subject cohort. A word on this clone: The target antigen is unknown.

The CDR3 has 14 amino acids. CDR1 is MDHEN, CDR2 SYDVKM, per germline. V dropped 6 bases and J dropped 4; count of bases not matched to a gene: 6. Study conclusions and caveats: High sensitivity and specificity were reportedly achieved when the classifier diagnosed cytomegalovirus status. The study flagged some 170 TCR beta chains as cytomegalovirus-associated.

Here immunoSEQ multiplex PCR was the method, and the copy in TCRdb shows in-frame clones only, minus some. The sample has 120,000 or so clones, roughly 90% seen once. The TCR sequence derives from a woman under 30 in good health and CMV-seronegative. The rearrangement links TRBV28 to TRBJ1-1; 9 bases align to TRBD1. Sequencing was carried out using PBMCs. The CDR3 DNA sequence: TGTGCCAGCAGGGGACAGGGTGTGAGCACTGAAGCTTTCTTT. Translation: CASRGQGVSTEAFF.